The rows below give T cell receptor beta chains drawn from one sample of a study of PD-1 blockade in classical Hodgkin lymphoma. TCRdb keeps only in-frame clones here, not all; method: immunoSEQ multiplex PCR. The sample consists of about 24,000 clones, approximately 80% of them appearing once. The sample consisted of peripheral blood mononuclear cells (PBMCs), taken at baseline. The receptors originated from a human donor with classical Hodgkin lymphoma. Both conserved end residues are part of each CDR3. Fields, in order: D gene, V gene, clone size, J gene, CDR3 protein, CDR3 DNA. D genes are given only for firm matches. For some rows the clone size is stated as once, few or many, or as a class when expanded; others skip it.

-	TRBV5-1	few	TRBJ2-2	CASSSEGQGSFAGELFF	TGCGCCAGCAGCTCAGAAGGGCAGGGGAGTTTTGCCGGGGAGCTGTTTTTT
TRBD2	TRBV5-6	few	TRBJ2-5	CASSLAGGRETQYF	TGTGCCAGCAGTCTAGCGGGGGGAAGAGAGACCCAGTACTTC
-	TRBV5-4	-	TRBJ2-7	CASSLGRGGYEQYF	TGTGCCAGCAGCTTGGGTAGGGGGGGCTACGAGCAGTACTTC
-	TRBV5-4	-	TRBJ2-5	CASSPGPGDQETQYF	TGTGCCAGCAGCCCGGGACCTGGGGACCAAGAGACCCAGTACTTC
TRBD2	TRBV2	-	TRBJ2-7	CASGRTSGGVLEQYF	TGTGCCAGCGGCCGGACTAGCGGGGGGGTCCTCGAGCAGTACTTC
-	TRBV7-2	once	TRBJ1-2	CASSLSGYGYTF	TGTGCCAGCAGCTTATCCGGCTATGGCTACACCTTC
TRBD2	TRBV4-3	-	TRBJ2-5	CASSQGGSRGGRETQYF	TGCGCCAGCAGCCAAGGGGGGTCGCGGGGGGGGCGGGAGACCCAGTACTTC
-	TRBV10-3	few	TRBJ2-1	CAIRDTGAGDNEQFF	TGTGCCATCAGAGATACAGGGGCGGGGGACAATGAGCAGTTCTTC
-	TRBV5-6	-	TRBJ2-5	CASSFEEQETQYF	TGTGCCAGCAGCTTTGAAGAGCAAGAGACCCAGTACTTC
TRBD1	TRBV6-1	medium-sized	TRBJ1-1	CASTTTGGTEAFF	TGTGCCAGCACAACAACAGGGGGCACTGAAGCTTTCTTT
TRBD1	TRBV2	-	TRBJ2-1	CASNLEQGLGEQFF	TGTGCCAGCAATCTGGAACAGGGGCTAGGTGAGCAGTTCTTC
-	TRBV4-2	medium-sized	TRBJ1-2	CASSQAAGRLGYTF	TGTGCCAGCAGCCAGGCCGCGGGGCGGTTGGGCTACACCTTC
TRBD1	TRBV9	-	TRBJ2-1	CASSVGQGSREQFF	TGTGCCAGCAGCGTAGGACAGGGTAGCAGGGAGCAGTTCTTC
-	TRBV4-3	-	TRBJ2-3	CASSQVGGTDTQYF	TGCGCCAGCAGCCAAGTGGGGGGCACAGATACGCAGTATTTT
-	TRBV7-2	-	TRBJ1-1	CASSSRGNTEAFF	TGTGCCAGCAGCTCAAGGGGGAACACTGAAGCTTTCTTT
TRBD1	TRBV19	-	TRBJ1-5	CASSNEPGTGYNQPQHF	TGTGCCAGTAGCAACGAACCAGGGACAGGGTATAATCAGCCCCAGCATTTT
TRBD2	TRBV6-5	-	TRBJ2-2	CASSQGRENTGELFF	TGTGCCAGCAGCCAAGGGAGGGAGAACACCGGGGAGCTGTTTTTT
-	TRBV7-2	-	TRBJ2-3	CASHPNAWGTDTQYF	TGTGCCAGCCATCCTAACGCCTGGGGCACAGATACGCAGTATTTT
-	TRBV29-1	-	TRBJ2-7	CSAKNRLTYEQYF	TGCAGCGCAAAAAACAGGTTGACCTACGAGCAGTACTTC
TRBD2	TRBV4-1	few	TRBJ2-7	CASSRGSGGGNYEQYF	TGCGCCAGCAGCCGCGGATCAGGCGGGGGGAATTACGAGCAGTACTTC
-	TRBV7-2	-	TRBJ1-5	CASSQPGSNQPQHF	TGTGCCAGCAGCCAACCAGGGTCTAATCAGCCCCAGCATTTT
-	TRBV5-1	-	TRBJ2-5	CASSLQGGKETQYF	TGCGCCAGCAGCTTACAGGGGGGGAAAGAGACCCAGTACTTC
-	TRBV14	few	TRBJ2-7	CASSQRESYHEQYF	TGTGCCAGCAGCCAACGTGAATCCTATCACGAGCAGTACTTC
-	TRBV30	once	TRBJ1-2	CAWTSDYLYGYTF	TGTGCCTGGACATCCGATTACCTCTATGGCTACACCTTC
-	TRBV7-2	once	TRBJ1-2	CASSLSAGWRNGYTF	TGTGCCAGCAGCCTCAGTGCGGGGTGGCGAAATGGCTACACCTTC
TRBD1	TRBV10-3	-	TRBJ2-6	CAISDREDRGKLAGANVLTF	TGTGCCATCAGTGATAGGGAGGACAGGGGCAAATTGGCTGGGGCCAACGTCCTGACTTTC
TRBD1	TRBV4-2	-	TRBJ1-2	CASSHQRTGLVGGYTF	TGTGCCAGCAGCCATCAGAGGACAGGCCTCGTTGGGGGCTACACCTTC
-	TRBV5-4	-	TRBJ2-7	CASSLEAGVEQYF	TGTGCCAGCAGCTTGGAGGCAGGGGTCGAGCAGTACTTC
-	TRBV27	-	TRBJ1-2	CASSYRARDYGYTF	TGTGCCAGCAGTTACCGAGCGCGCGACTATGGCTACACCTTC
-	TRBV11-2	-	TRBJ1-3	CASSQGQPLSGNTIYF	TGTGCCAGCAGCCAAGGACAGCCACTCTCTGGAAACACCATATATTTT
TRBD1	TRBV7-3	few	TRBJ2-3	CASSGQGGAQYF	TGTGCCAGCAGCGGACAGGGGGGAGCGCAGTATTTT
-	TRBV5-6	-	TRBJ2-7	CASSLGAGYEQYF	TGTGCCAGCAGCTTGGGGGCGGGCTACGAGCAGTACTTC
-	TRBV5-1	-	TRBJ2-7	CASEPGTRALSYEQYF	TGCGCCAGCGAGCCCGGGACCCGGGCCCTCTCCTACGAGCAGTACTTC
-	TRBV27	-	TRBJ1-6	CASSFSGTYNSPLHF	TGTGCCAGCAGTTTTAGCGGGACCTATAATTCACCCCTCCACTTT
-	TRBV19	once	TRBJ1-1	CASSIDTGNTEAFF	TGTGCCAGTAGTATAGATACCGGGAACACTGAAGCTTTCTTT
TRBD1	TRBV25-1	-	TRBJ1-1	CASSESGQILNTEAFF	TGTGCCAGCAGTGAATCGGGACAGATCTTGAACACTGAAGCTTTCTTT
-	TRBV6-6	-	TRBJ1-1	CASSYSPRGGTEAFF	TGTGCCAGCAGTTACTCTCCGAGGGGTGGCACTGAAGCTTTCTTT
-	TRBV7-2	-	TRBJ1-2	CASSLDHWTDGYTF	TGTGCCAGCAGCTTAGACCATTGGACCGACGGCTACACCTTC
-	TRBV11-2	few	TRBJ2-3	CASSLVTDTQYF	TGTGCCAGCAGCTTAGTCACAGATACGCAGTATTTT
TRBD2	TRBV7-8	few	TRBJ2-5	CASSLGGLAGETQYF	TGTGCCAGCAGCTTGGGAGGGCTAGCAGGGGAGACCCAGTACTTC
-	TRBV18	-	TRBJ1-2	CASSTQGDGGYTF	TGTGCCAGCTCTACCCAGGGAGACGGGGGCTACACCTTC
-	TRBV7-2	-	TRBJ1-2	CASSPSNVGAYGYTF	TGTGCCAGCAGCCCGTCGAACGTGGGCGCCTATGGCTACACCTTC
TRBD2	TRBV2	-	TRBJ2-5	CASSGTSGAETQYF	TGTGCCAGCAGTGGGACTAGCGGGGCTGAGACCCAGTACTTC
TRBD1	TRBV5-8	once	TRBJ2-2	CASRRTGIGELFF	TGTGCCAGCAGAAGGACAGGGATCGGGGAGCTGTTTTTT